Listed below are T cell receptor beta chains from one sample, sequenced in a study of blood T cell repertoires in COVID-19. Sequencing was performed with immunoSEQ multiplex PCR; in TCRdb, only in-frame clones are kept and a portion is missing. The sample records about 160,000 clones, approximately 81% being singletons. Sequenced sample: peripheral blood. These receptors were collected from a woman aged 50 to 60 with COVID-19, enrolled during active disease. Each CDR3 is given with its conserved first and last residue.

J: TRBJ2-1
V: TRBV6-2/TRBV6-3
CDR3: CASSYESSYNEQFF

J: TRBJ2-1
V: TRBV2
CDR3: CASGWTGGSLAGGTSYNEQFF

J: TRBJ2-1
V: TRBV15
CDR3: CATSRDPPTGSYNEQFF

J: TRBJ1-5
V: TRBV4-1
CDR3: CASSLDINQPQHF

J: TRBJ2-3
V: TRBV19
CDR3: CASSTDYPDTQYF

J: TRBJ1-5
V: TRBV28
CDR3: CASSGQFEGNQPQHF

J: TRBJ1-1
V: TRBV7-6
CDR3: CASSPGTALNTEAFF

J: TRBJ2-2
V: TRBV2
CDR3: CASSADRVPGELFF

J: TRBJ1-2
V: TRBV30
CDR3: CAWGGGLGYGYTF

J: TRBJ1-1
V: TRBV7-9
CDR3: CASSLGTGETEAFF

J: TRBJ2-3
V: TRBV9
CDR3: CASSETSGSSTDTQYF

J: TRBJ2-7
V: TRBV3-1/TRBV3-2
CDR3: CASSRTGGEQYF

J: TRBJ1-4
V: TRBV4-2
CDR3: CASSQGGTGSNEKLFF

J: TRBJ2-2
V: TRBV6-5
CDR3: CASSYREGVTGELFF

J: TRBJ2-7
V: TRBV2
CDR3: CASTADRSYEQYF

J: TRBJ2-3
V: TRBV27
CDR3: CASSYLRGRGDTQYF

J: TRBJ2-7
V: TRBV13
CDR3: CASSNGLAGDDEQYF

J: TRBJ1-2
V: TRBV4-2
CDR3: CASSGTLDYGYTF

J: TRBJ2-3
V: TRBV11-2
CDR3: CASKDLAGGVDTQYF

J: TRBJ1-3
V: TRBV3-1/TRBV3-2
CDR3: CASSQSEAGNTIYF

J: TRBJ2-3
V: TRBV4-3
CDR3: CASARDSLTDTQYF

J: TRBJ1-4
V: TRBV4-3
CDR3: CASSQRAGINEKLFF

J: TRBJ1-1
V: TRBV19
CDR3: CASSIGPGTNTEAFF

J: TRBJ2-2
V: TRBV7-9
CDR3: CASSLGRALTGELFF

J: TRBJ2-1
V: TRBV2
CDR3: CASSDDPGTSKYNEQFF

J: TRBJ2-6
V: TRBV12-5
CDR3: CASGSDRVSGANVLTF

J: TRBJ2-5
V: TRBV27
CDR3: CASSGGSGIGETQYF

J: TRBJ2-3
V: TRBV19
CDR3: CASTLNPDRGMGTDTQYF

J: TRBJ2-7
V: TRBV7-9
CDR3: CASSLQGNSYEQYF

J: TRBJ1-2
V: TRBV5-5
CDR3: CASSFPGQNYGYTF

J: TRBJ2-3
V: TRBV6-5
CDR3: CASRTWLASSDTQYF

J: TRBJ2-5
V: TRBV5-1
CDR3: CASSLEAGEETQYF

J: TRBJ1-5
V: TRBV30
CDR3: CAWSWKGDQPQHF

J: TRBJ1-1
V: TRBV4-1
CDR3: CASSQYPAGVNTEAFF

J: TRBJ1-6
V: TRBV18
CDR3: CASSPDRGLGSPLHF

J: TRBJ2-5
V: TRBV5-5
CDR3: CASSFQAQETQYF

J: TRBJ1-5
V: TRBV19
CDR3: CASSTPGQGGASNQPQHF

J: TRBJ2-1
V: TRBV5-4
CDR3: CASSLDLAGSNEQFF

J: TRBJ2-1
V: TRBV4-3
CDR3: CASSQEIEGGSYNEQFF

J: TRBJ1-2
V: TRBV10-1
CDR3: CASSALTDREKSVHGYTF

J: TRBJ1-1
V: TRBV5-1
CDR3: CASTEDRVTEAFF

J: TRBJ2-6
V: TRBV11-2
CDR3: CASSPVGNRGNSGANVLTF

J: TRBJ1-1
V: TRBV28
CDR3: CASSPIGGDTEAFF

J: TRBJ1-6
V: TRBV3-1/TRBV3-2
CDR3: CARSAGDSPLHF

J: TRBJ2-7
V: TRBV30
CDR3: CAWTLGGTYEQYF

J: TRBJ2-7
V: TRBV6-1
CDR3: CASSARTGGGLYEQYF

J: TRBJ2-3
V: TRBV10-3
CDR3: CAISESGGTTDTQYF

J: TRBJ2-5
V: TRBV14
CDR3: CASSQDLGWIQFPYQETQYF

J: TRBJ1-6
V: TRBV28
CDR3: CASSSPGGLSPLHF

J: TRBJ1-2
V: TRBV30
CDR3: CAWSVQANYGYTF

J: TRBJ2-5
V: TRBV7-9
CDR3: CASSLRTGGQETQYF